Each of the 29 T cell receptor beta chains below was sequenced from the same sample in a study of regulatory T cells in long-lasting Graves disease (dated by TCRdb to the early 2020s). Receptor amplification or capture employed multiplex PCR. The data were produced on an Illumina HiSeq 4000. iRepertoire HTBI primers and Arm-PCR amplification of CDR3 regions were used to construct TCR beta libraries. The public reads were run again by TCRdb, first through fastp at Q25 and then through MiXCR, and only productive beta chains were kept. Entries that share a CDR3 protein sequence are merged under the most common genes and DNA. The sample table contains roughly 510,000 distinct CDR3 sequences; only one count was recorded for about 16% of them. The ten largest clonotypes hold around 12% of the sample. What this sample's time point label stands for: newly diagnosed GD, antithyroid drugs for less than 3 months. RNA was extracted from PBMCs in TRIzol for both TCR sequencing and RNA sequencing.

Another study also made use of these data, one on T cells in Graves' hyperthyroidism and ophthalmopathy.

Sequencing used peripheral blood mononuclear cells (PBMCs), obtained at new diagnosis, from a patient treated with antithyroid drugs. The origin of the receptors is a man between 18 and 35 years old with Graves disease. Donor details come from another sample of the same person, matched by shared clones.

This clonotype was seen a handful of times. The chain carries TRBV28 and TRBJ1-3, with TRBD1 identical over 7 bases. This CDR3 region has 16 residues. In germline, CDR1 is MDHEN, CDR2 SYDVKM. Unmatched junction bases numbered 8, after V lost 3 bases and J lost 3 bases. The CDR3 nucleotides read TGTGCCAGCAGTTTGCCCTACGGACAGGATGGAAACACCATATATTTT. Its translation is CASSLPYGQDGNTIYF.

The chain couples TRBV12-3 or TRBV12-4 to TRBJ2-2, with 7 bases identical to TRBD2. The CDR3 consists of 19 residues. Trimming at V came to 5 bases and at J to 6 bases, leaving 21 bases not matched to a gene. The DNA of the CDR3 is TGTGCCAGCAGTCTCGCAACCACCTCGGGAGGATTAAAGGCCGGGGAGCTGTTTTTT. It codes for CASSLATTSGGLKAGELFF.

This clonotype appeared a few times. The V and J genes are TRBV5-4 and TRBJ2-2; D not certain. V shed 0 bases and J shed 6 bases, with 9 bases lying between them. The CDR3 is 14 residues long. Germline V gives CDR1 SGHNT, CDR2 YYREEE (reference sequence). The CDR3 is CASSLEAGAGELFF. DNA for the CDR3: TGTGCCAGCAGCTTGGAAGCTGGTGCCGGGGAGCTGTTTTTT. The full variable domain, rest sourced from reference TRBV5-4 and TRBJ2-2, is ETGVTQSPTHLIKTRGQQVTLRCSSQSGHNTVSWYQQALGQGPQFIFQYYREEENGRGNFPPRFSGLQFPNYSSELNVNALELDDSALYLCASSLEAGAGELFFGEGSRLTVL.

The chain joins TRBV10-3 to TRBJ2-1; a weak D match, TRBD1 (6 bases). V lost 6 bases and J lost 0, with 12 bases in between. Germline V lookup: CDR1 ENHRY, CDR2 SYGVKD. The CDR3 loop spans 15 amino acids. The chain's CDR3 is CAIRADSYSYNEQFF. In DNA, the CDR3 is TGTGCCATCAGGGCGGACAGTTACTCCTACAATGAGCAGTTCTTC.

There are many counts of this clonotype. The J gene is TRBJ2-3, the V gene TRBV5-1, with D perhaps matching TRBD1 (5 bases). CDR1 is SGHRS and CDR2 is YFSETQ in the germline V gene. This CDR3 region has 14 residues. V lost 5 bases and J 5 bases, leaving 15 bases between the germline ends. The CDR3 DNA sequence: TGCGCCAGCAGTCCTGTCAGGGTCGGAGATACGCAGTATTTT. Translating it yields CASSPVRVGDTQYF. The full variable domain, its missing parts supplied by reference TRBV5-1 and TRBJ2-3, is KAGVTQTPRYLIKTRGQQVTLSCSPISGHRSVSWYQQTPGQGLQFLFEYFSETQRNKGNFPGRFSGRQFSNSRSEMNVSTLELGDSALYLCASSPVRVGDTQYFGPGTRLTVL.

This clonotype was seen a few times. This rearrangement joins TRBV7-9 to TRBJ2-6; 9 bases align to TRBD1. CDR1 and CDR2 from the germline V gene are SEHNR and FQNEAQ (reference sequence). V dropped 3 bases and J dropped 1; count of bases not matched to a gene: 7. The CDR3 runs to 18 residues. In DNA form, the CDR3 reads TGTGCCAGCAGCTTTGGTGGGACAGGGTCGTCTGGGGCCAACGTCCTGACTTTC. It specifies CASSFGGTGSSGANVLTF.

This clonotype was observed a few times. At one of its ends the junction is not consistent with the germline gene, which may arise from a read error. The chain carries TRBV12-3 or TRBV12-4 and TRBJ2-2, with D possibly TRBD2 on 6 matching bases. CDR3 length equals 14 residues. CDR3 nucleotides: TGTGCCAGTACCGGAGGGAAGGGAACCGGGGAGCCGTTTTTT. Translating it yields CASTGGKGTGEPFF.

This clonotype was counted at least ten times. The gene calls are TRBV28 and TRBJ1-5; D is possibly TRBD1 (5 bases). V gave up 5 bases and J gave up 4 bases, with 18 bases separating them. This CDR3 has 16 amino acids. The germline CDR1 and CDR2 sequences are MDHEN and SYDVKM. CDR3 coding DNA: TGTGCCAGCAGTCCACGAGGGACGGTAATTAATCAGCCCCAGCATTTT. Protein sequence: CASSPRGTVINQPQHF.

The chain carries TRBV7-2 and TRBJ2-7; D not certain. The CDR3 runs 14 residues. V was clipped by 4 bases and J by 1 base, with 11 bases between them. Per germline, CDR1 SGHTA and CDR2 FQGNSA. The CDR3 nucleotides are TGTGCCAGCAGCTCGGGCTGGCGGTCCTACGAGCAGTACTTC. Its protein product is CASSSGWRSYEQYF.

The sample holds a few counts of this clonotype. This chain joins TRBV4-1 and TRBJ2-7; 12 bases fit TRBD2. The CDR3 loop spans 15 amino acids. The germline CDR1 and CDR2 sequences are MGHRA and YSYEKL. V lost 0 bases and J lost 4; bases outside the gene matches: 1. The chain's CDR3 is CASSQELAGGYEQYF. The CDR3 bases are TGCGCCAGCAGCCAAGAGCTAGCGGGAGGGTACGAGCAGTACTTC.

This chain uses TRBV7-8 with TRBJ2-4; possible D gene TRBD2, 6 bases. Germline lookup yields CDR1 SGHVS and CDR2 FQNEAQ. This CDR3 is 14 amino acids long. Trimming took 5 bases from V and 9 from J, leaving 17 bases between them. CDR3 nucleotides: TGTGCCAGCAGCCCTGTCGGGACTTATCCCATTCAGTACTTC. Translated: CASSPVGTYPIQYF.

This clonotype was recorded once. The chain employs TRBV16 and TRBJ1-5; 8 bases line up with TRBD1. Looked up from germline, CDR1 is KGHSY and CDR2 is FQNENV. J gave up 2 bases and V 1 base, and 1 base lay outside the gene matches. The CDR3 has 15 amino acids. The CDR3 DNA reads as TGTGCCAGCAGCCAATTGGGACAGGGCAATCAGCCCCAGCATTTT. Translated: CASSQLGQGNQPQHF.

There are a few counts of this clonotype. The chain couples TRBV29-1 to TRBJ2-1; D may be TRBD2 (6 bases). The V gene's germline CDR1 is SQVTM and CDR2 ANQGSEA. The CDR3 covers 15 residues. V lost 3 bases and J lost 5, with 17 bases in between. This CDR3 is CSVDISGGGNNEQFF. CDR3 nucleotide sequence: TGCAGCGTTGACATCAGCGGAGGAGGGAACAATGAGCAGTTCTTC.

This clonotype was seen repeatedly, ten times or more. This sequence joins TRBV6-2 or TRBV6-3 and TRBJ2-1, with 7 positions matching TRBD1. Germline V gene lookup returns CDR1 MNHEY and CDR2 SVGEGT. Trimming cost V 6 bases and J 3 bases; bases outside gene matches: 8. The CDR3 length is 15 residues. CDR3 bases: TGTGCCAGCAGAAGAACAGGGGTCGTCTACAATGAGCAGTTCTTC. This sequence encodes CASRRTGVVYNEQFF.

As regards this clonotype: A read error may explain this, as a much larger clone is one base away. This rearrangement joins TRBV20-1 to TRBJ2-1, with TRBD2 matching over 8 bases. This CDR3 region has 13 residues. Looked up from germline, CDR1 is DFQATT and CDR2 is SNEGSKA (reference sequence). V was pared by 7 bases and J by 10 bases, with 12 bases of the junction left unmatched. The CDR3 DNA sequence: TGCAGTGAGGTTACGACTAGCGTCTACGAGCAGTTCTTC. Its translation is CSEVTTSVYEQFF.

This clonotype was seen repeatedly, ten times or more. V and J are TRBV28 and TRBJ2-5; tentatively, D is TRBD1 (5 bases). Trimming took off 6 bases at V and 2 bases at J, with 10 bases between the two ends. CDR3 length equals 13 residues. In germline, CDR1 is MDHEN, CDR2 SYDVKM. CDR3 amino acids: CASSRQTQETQYF. CDR3 nucleotides: TGTGCCAGCAGCCGACAGACTCAAGAGACCCAGTACTTC.

The chain has TRBV20-1 and TRBJ2-7; the D gene is possibly TRBD2 (5 bases). This CDR3 is 12 amino acids long. CDR1 is DFQATT, CDR2 SNEGSKA, per germline (reference sequence). V was shortened by 3 bases and J by 2 bases, with 8 bases between the two germline ends. The CDR3 spells CSASGVAYEQYF. The CDR3 DNA sequence: TGCAGTGCTAGCGGGGTTGCCTACGAGCAGTACTTC.

The genes are TRBV5-1 and TRBJ1-2; 12 bases line up with TRBD1. The CDR3 runs 15 residues. Trimming at V came to 0 bases and at J to 8 bases, leaving 5 bases not matched to a gene. The V gene's germline CDR1 is SGHRS and CDR2 YFSETQ. The CDR3 sequence is CASSLGGTGGEGYTF. CDR3 DNA: TGCGCCAGCAGCTTGGGGGGGACAGGGGGCGAAGGCTACACCTTC.

This clonotype showed up many times. The chain recombines TRBV27 with TRBJ2-5; 9 bases align to TRBD1. Per germline, CDR1 MNHEY and CDR2 SMNVEV (reference sequence). V lost 4 bases to trimming and J lost 4 bases; unmatched junction nucleotides: 13. The CDR3 has 17 residues. The CDR3 region has the DNA TGTGCCAGCAGTTCCCCCCTACAGGGGGCGAGAGGAGAGACCCAGTACTTC. Its translation: CASSSPLQGARGETQYF.

The sample holds a few counts of this clonotype. This chain joins TRBV25-1 and TRBJ2-7, with D perhaps TRBD1 (5 bases). Germline-derived CDR1 and CDR2 are MGHDK and SYGVNS. V was trimmed by 1 base and J by 3 bases, leaving 16 bases between them. The CDR3 runs to 16 residues. The DNA for the CDR3 is TGTGCCAGCAGTGAATCCAGGGTCCGTTCCCTCTACGAGCAGTACTTC. This gives the protein CASSESRVRSLYEQYF.

At least ten counts were recorded for this clonotype. The rearrangement joins TRBV6-2 or TRBV6-3 to TRBJ2-3; 10 nucleotides align to TRBD2. The V gene end was trimmed by 2 bases and the J gene end by 4 bases; junction bases not matched to a gene: 6. This CDR3 comprises 16 residues. CDR1 is MNHEY, CDR2 SVGEGT, per germline. The CDR3 nucleotides read TGTGCCAGCAGTTACACCGTAGCGGGAGGCCCAGATACGCAGTATTTT. Its protein is CASSYTVAGGPDTQYF.

This clonotype was detected ten times or more. The chain's CDR3 is CASIGDRVYNEQFF. The CDR3 DNA sequence: TGTGCCAGCATTGGGGACAGGGTCTACAATGAGCAGTTCTTC. The rearrangement uses TRBV12-3 or TRBV12-4 and TRBJ2-1, with 9 bases lining up with TRBD1. V was clipped by 7 bases and J by 3 bases; unmatched bases: 4. The CDR3 contains 14 residues.

The table lists this clonotype with many counts. This chain uses TRBV3-1 with TRBJ1-1; D gene ambiguous. This CDR3 spans 17 amino acids. Germline V gene sequence: CDR1 LGHDT, CDR2 YNNKEL (reference sequence). Trimming removed 2 bases from V and 1 base from J, with 17 bases in between. CDR3 nucleotide sequence: TGTGCCAGCAGCCAAACCGCGAATTCTAGGAGGAACACTGAAGCTTTCTTT. The encoded protein is CASSQTANSRRNTEAFF.

At least ten counts were recorded for this clonotype. This rearrangement joins TRBV7-2 to TRBJ1-1; D unresolved. This CDR3 has 15 amino acids. The germline V gene has CDR1 SGHTA and CDR2 FQGNSA. The V end was cut by 1 base, the J end by 0 bases, with 9 bases between. The CDR3 sequence: CASSLGFHLNTEAFF. CDR3 DNA sequence: TGTGCCAGCAGCTTAGGATTCCACCTGAACACTGAAGCTTTCTTT. The variable domain in full, completed from reference TRBV7-2 and TRBJ1-1, reads GAGVSQSPSNKVTEKGKDVELRCDPISGHTALYWYRQSLGQGLEFLIYFQGNSAPDKSGLPSDRFSAERTGGSVSTLTIQRTQQEDSAVYLCASSLGFHLNTEAFFGQGTRLTVV.

This clonotype was observed at least ten times. CDR3 protein: CASSLGGASGYEQYF. CDR3 nucleotides: TGTGCCAGCAGCTTAGGGGGGGCTAGCGGGTACGAGCAGTACTTC. The chain couples TRBV7-2 to TRBJ2-7; 8 bases agree with TRBD2. CDR3 length: 15 residues. Germline-derived CDR1 and CDR2 are SGHTA and FQGNSA. The V and J ends lost 1 base and 4 bases, in that order; junction bases with no gene match: 6.

This clonotype showed up many times. The chain employs TRBV20-1 and TRBJ2-3, with D possibly matching TRBD2 (5 bases). The V end was cut by 1 base, the J end by 8 bases, with 13 bases between. The CDR3 runs to 13 residues. CDR1 and CDR2 (germline): DFQATT, SNEGSKA (reference sequence). The CDR3, as DNA: TGCAGTGCTAGAGGGTGGGGAGAGCTTACGCAGTATTTT. It translates to CSARGWGELTQYF.

V is TRBV4-1 and J is TRBJ2-7; the D gene is possibly TRBD1 (5 bases). With 4 bases removed from V and 1 base from J, the gap between germline ends came to 17 bases. CDR3 length equals 16 residues. In germline, CDR1 is MGHRA, CDR2 YSYEKL. This chain's CDR3 is CASSPSSGIGSYEQYF. CDR3 coding DNA: TGCGCCAGCAGCCCTTCTTCAGGGATAGGTTCCTACGAGCAGTACTTC.

There are many counts of this clonotype. The chain couples TRBV11-1 to TRBJ2-7, with D unresolved. V was pared by 4 bases and J by 6 bases, with 7 bases between. CDR3 length equals 11 residues. Germline CDR1 is SGHAT and CDR2 is FQDESV (reference sequence). Here the CDR3 DNA reads TGTGCCAGCAGCTACGAGAGCGAGCAGTACTTC. Its protein is CASSYESEQYF.

This clonotype was counted ten times or more. This sequence joins TRBV20-1 and TRBJ2-3; D unresolved. The germline gives CDR1 DFQATT, CDR2 SNEGSKA (reference sequence). The CDR3 is 14 amino acids. V was trimmed by 6 bases and J by 6 bases, leaving 19 bases between them. For the CDR3, the DNA is TGCAGTGCACACCCACCTGCCTACCTCGATACGCAGTATTTT. It translates to CSAHPPAYLDTQYF.